This TCR beta chain was sequenced for a study of shared clonotypes between healthy human individuals. CD45RO-negative cells were positively selected for CCR7, leaving out terminally differentiated effector memory CD45RA+ cells. Worth noting for this clone: The antigen is undetermined.

When replicate PCRs were run on sorted subsets, they used 200 ng DNA, some 30,000 T cell genomes. Per the original methods: Owing to the provision of junction-only sequences devoid of quality scores by immunoSEQ, filtering differed. Clones were sequenced by immunoSEQ multiplex PCR, and TCRdb holds only the in-frame ones, with some missing. From that table come the V and J calls and clone size; the DNA was used to work out D and trimming. The profile shows just over 2,000,000 clones, about 95% of them singletons. V lost 4 bases, J lost 4 bases, and 16 bases lay in between. Germline V gives CDR1 SQVTM, CDR2 ANQGSEA. The CDR3 totals 14 residues. Notes on the study in general: Generation of non-shared clonotypes was less probable than generation of clonotypes shared by all four donors.

The source of this sequence is a man aged 18 to 30 in good health. Sequencing input: naive CD8+ T cells sorted from blood. The V gene is TRBV29-1, the J gene TRBJ1-2; D is possibly TRBD1 (5 bases). The CDR3 coding sequence is TGCAGCGTTGGGGGGAAGACAGATCCCTATGGCTACACCTTC. Amino acids: CSVGGKTDPYGYTF.